One sample yielded the 17 T cell receptor beta chains listed below, sequenced in a study of cytomegalovirus exposure and HLA in healthy donors. Profiling relied on immunoSEQ multiplex PCR, and the TCRdb table lists in-frame clones only, not all of them. The repertoire includes tens of thousands of clones, about 85% of them detected once, and less than 3% sits in the top ten. Sequencing was done on a sample of PBMCs. These receptors originate from a man aged 25-45 years in good health and CMV-seronegative.

The rearrangement uses TRBV19 and TRBJ1-4, with 7 nucleotides matching TRBD1. Germline CDR1 and CDR2: LNHDA and SQIVND (reference sequence). J was trimmed by 7 bases and V by 6 bases; bases with no gene match: 8. The CDR3 consists of 14 residues. CDR3 amino acids: CASRRTGGGEKLFF. The DNA for the CDR3 is TGTGCCAGTAGGAGGACAGGAGGAGGTGAAAAACTGTTTTTT.

The rearrangement joins TRBV4-2 to TRBJ2-7, with D possibly matching TRBD1 (6 bases). The V gene lost 1 base and the J gene lost 1 base, with 14 bases spanning the gap. The CDR3 totals 16 residues. CDR1 is LGHNA, CDR2 YNFKEQ, per germline. CDR3 sequence reads: CASSQGIARGSYEQYF. Here the CDR3 DNA reads TGTGCCAGCAGCCAAGGAATCGCCAGGGGTTCCTACGAGCAGTACTTC.

This chain uses TRBV29-1 with TRBJ2-1, with D tentatively TRBD1 (6 bases). The CDR3 consists of 11 residues. Trimming pared 5 bases from V and 10 bases from J, leaving 12 bases between. Looked up from germline, CDR1 is SQVTM and CDR2 is ANQGSEA. Here the CDR3 DNA reads TGCAGCGTTATCACAGGGACCGAGCAGTTCTTC. Its translation: CSVITGTEQFF.

The chain has TRBV4-2 and TRBJ1-3; D perhaps matches TRBD1 (5 bases). CDR3 size: 17 residues. Germline values: CDR1 LGHNA, CDR2 YNFKEQ. Deletions cut 4 bases from V and 2 bases from J, with 18 bases between. CDR3 sequence (DNA): TGTGCCAGCAGCCCGATCCGGGGGAGAGGTGCTGGAAACACCATATATTTT. As protein: CASSPIRGRGAGNTIYF.

This clone was recorded once. The chain has TRBV19 and TRBJ2-3; 9 bases map to TRBD2. CDR1 and CDR2 (germline): LNHDA, SQIVND (reference sequence). This CDR3 has 16 residues. V dropped 6 bases and J dropped 0; count of bases not matched to a gene: 7. The CDR3 DNA is TGTGCCAGTAGCCCACTAGCGGGCCCCAGCACAGATACGCAGTATTTT. It codes for CASSPLAGPSTDTQYF.

The genes are TRBV7-9 and TRBJ1-2; TRBD1 is a possible D gene (6 bases). V was cut by 1 base and J by 8 bases, with 23 bases left in between. The CDR3 spans 17 residues. Germline V gene sequence: CDR1 SEHNR, CDR2 FQNEAQ (reference sequence). The CDR3, as DNA: TGTGCCAGCAGCTTAGACAGGGCCTATCATCTTTTGAAGGGCTACACCTTC. The encoded protein is CASSLDRAYHLLKGYTF. The variable domain in full, with the rest retrieved from reference TRBV7-9 and TRBJ1-2, is DTGVSQNPRHKITKRGQNVTFRCDPISEHNRLYWYRQTLGQGPEFLTYFQNEAQLEKSRLLSDRFSAERPKGSFSTLEIQRTEQGDSAMYLCASSLDRAYHLLKGYTFGSGTRLTVV.

The chain uses TRBV11-2 and TRBJ2-5, with TRBD2 identical over 11 bases. Trimming took 2 bases from V and 2 from J; bases not matched to a gene: 4. The CDR3 extends over 16 amino acids. Germline V lookup: CDR1 SGHAT, CDR2 FQNNGV. CDR3 DNA sequence: TGTGCCAGCAGCTTACCTAGCGGGGGGCTACAAGAGACCCAGTACTTC. Its translation: CASSLPSGGLQETQYF.

The rearrangement joins TRBV27 to TRBJ2-7, with D tentatively TRBD2 (5 bases). CDR3 length: 13 residues. Germline lookup yields CDR1 MNHEY and CDR2 SMNVEV (reference sequence). V dropped 1 base and J dropped 7 bases, with 11 bases sitting between them. CDR3 sequence (DNA): TGTGCCAGCAGTTTATGGGCTGAGCGGGAGCAGTACTTC. Amino acid sequence: CASSLWAEREQYF.

The chain combines TRBV15 with TRBJ2-7; TRBD2 matches 7 bases. The CDR3 has 16 residues. Germline V gene lookup returns CDR1 LNHNV and CDR2 YYDKDF (reference sequence). V shed 1 base, J shed 3 bases, and the junction held 9 bases outside the gene matches. CDR3 coding DNA: TGTGCCACCAGCAGAGGTGGAGCGGGATTTCACTACGAGCAGTACGTC. This gives the protein CATSRGGAGFHYEQYV.

The chain employs TRBV19 and TRBJ2-4, with TRBD1 matching 7 bases. The V and J ends lost 7 bases and 4 bases, in that order; junction bases with no gene match: 10. The germline V gene encodes CDR1 LNHDA and CDR2 SQIVND (reference sequence). This CDR3 spans 15 amino acids. CDR3 sequence (DNA): TGTGCCAGTACCCATAACAGGGGACAGAAAAACATTCAGTACTTC. Translation gives CASTHNRGQKNIQYF.

This clone has more than one count but fewer than ten. V is TRBV5-1 and J is TRBJ2-4; 12 bases are shared with TRBD2. The CDR3 spans 21 residues. Germline loops: CDR1 SGHRS, CDR2 YFSETQ. V was pared by 2 bases and J by 7 bases, with 22 bases of the junction left unmatched. The CDR3 coding sequence is TGCGCCAGCAGCTTTTCCGGCCGGTTCATAAAGACTAGCGGGAGTGGGAACATTCAGTACTTC. Its translation is CASSFSGRFIKTSGSGNIQYF.

The chain uses TRBV19 and TRBJ1-2; 8 bases are a match to TRBD1. This CDR3 spans 12 amino acids. Germline CDR1 LNHDA, CDR2 SQIVND (reference sequence). Germline trimming cut 8 bases from V and 5 bases from J; bases unmatched to any gene: 4. CDR3 in amino acids: CASATGGYGYTF. The CDR3 DNA sequence: TGTGCCAGTGCTACAGGGGGATATGGCTACACCTTC.

This chain joins TRBV7-9 and TRBJ1-2; TRBD1 matches at 7 bases. The J segment lost 12 bases and the V segment lost 8 bases, leaving 15 bases of the junction unmatched. The CDR3 runs 13 residues. Germline-derived CDR1 and CDR2 are SEHNR and FQNEAQ (reference sequence). CDR3: CASGYGQADWDTF. The CDR3 DNA reads TGTGCCAGCGGATACGGACAGGCCGATTGGGACACCTTC. Variable domain in full (rest from reference TRBV7-9 and TRBJ1-2): DTGVSQNPRHKITKRGQNVTFRCDPISEHNRLYWYRQTLGQGPEFLTYFQNEAQLEKSRLLSDRFSAERPKGSFSTLEIQRTEQGDSAMYLCASGYGQADWDTFGSGTRLTVV.

The chain recombines TRBV10-2 with TRBJ1-1, with 10 bases matching TRBD1. From germline, CDR1 is WSHSY and CDR2 SAAADI. CDR3 length: 18 residues. V trimming: 5 bases; J trimming: 3 bases; junction bases outside the gene matches: 15. The CDR3 region is CASSIKNPGQGYYTEAFF. Written as DNA, the CDR3 is TGCGCCAGCAGTATAAAGAATCCGGGACAGGGGTACTACACTGAAGCTTTCTTT.

V is TRBV29-1 and J is TRBJ2-2, with D possibly TRBD1 on 6 matching bases. The CDR3 consists of 14 residues. V lost 3 bases to trimming and J lost 1 base, with 9 bases between them. Germline assignment: CDR1 SQVTM and CDR2 ANQGSEA. CDR3 DNA sequence: TGCAGCGTTGACGCGACAGGGAACACCGGGGAGCTGTTTTTT. Protein sequence: CSVDATGNTGELFF.

The chain links TRBV29-1 to TRBJ2-3; D may be TRBD1 (6 bases). Trimming left V 6 bases short and J 0 bases short, with 13 bases between. Germline V gene data show CDR1 as SQVTM and CDR2 as ANQGSEA. The CDR3 has 14 amino acids. The CDR3 reads CSVGQFFSTDTQYF. The CDR3 nucleotides are TGCAGCGTCGGACAGTTTTTCAGCACAGATACGCAGTATTTT.

V and J are TRBV6-6 and TRBJ1-2; possibly TRBD1 for D (6 bases). Per the germline V gene, CDR1 is MNHNY and CDR2 is SVGAGI (reference sequence). The CDR3 extends over 15 amino acids. Trimming removed 0 bases at V and 3 bases at J, with 11 bases between. The CDR3 sequence: CASSYSPTGDYGYTF. The DNA for the CDR3 is TGTGCCAGCAGTTACTCGCCGACAGGAGACTATGGCTACACCTTC.